Listed here are 9 T cell receptor beta chains from one sample, sequenced in a study of T cells after yellow fever vaccination. TCRdb ran MiXCR on the 5' RACE reads and lists one entry per CDR3 protein. Among 110,000 to 150,000 distinct CDR3 sequences listed, roughly 6.7% were seen once. The sequencing used CD4+ T cells sorted from PBMCs, collected 10 days after the yellow fever booster vaccination. The receptors were gathered from a young man who received the YFV17D yellow fever vaccine.

With respect to this clonotype: One end of the junction varies from germline; a read error may be responsible. The chain carries TRBV28 and TRBJ2-3; 12 bases are a match to TRBD2. The CDR3 extends over 16 amino acids. Germline loops: CDR1 MDHEN, CDR2 SYDVKM. CDR3 bases: TGTGTCAGCAGCCTTTCTAGCGGGAGGGCCTCAGATACGCAGTATTTT. Amino acids: CVSSLSSGRASDTQYF.

This clonotype was observed at least ten times. CDR3 loop: CSARQGTGNTIYF. In DNA, the CDR3 is TGCAGTGCTCGTCAGGGAACTGGAAACACCATATATTTT. The V call is TRBV20-1, the J call TRBJ1-3; tentatively, D is TRBD1 (5 bases). The CDR3 sequence is 13 residues long. V gave up 5 bases and J gave up 2 bases, with 10 bases separating them. CDR1 is DFQATT, CDR2 SNEGSKA, per germline (reference sequence).

This clonotype came up many times. The genes are TRBV28 and TRBJ2-3; D is ambiguous. The CDR3 has 13 residues. Trimming pared 4 bases from V and 2 bases from J, leaving 7 bases between. Germline-derived CDR1 and CDR2 are MDHEN and SYDVKM. For the CDR3, the DNA is TGTGCCAGCAGTTCAACCGACACAGATACGCAGTATTTT. It encodes CASSSTDTDTQYF.

The V gene is TRBV5-1, the J gene TRBJ1-5; D is unresolved. The CDR3 sequence is 15 residues long. Trimming stripped 5 bases from V and 3 bases from J, with 15 bases between. CDR1 is SGHRS, CDR2 YFSETQ, per germline. The CDR3 loop is CASRVAYRPNQPQHF. Here the CDR3 DNA reads TGCGCCAGCAGAGTCGCGTATAGGCCCAATCAGCCCCAGCATTTT.

This clonotype showed up many times. The J gene is TRBJ1-4, the V gene TRBV7-2; tentatively, D is TRBD1 (6 bases). CDR3 length: 15 amino acids. The germline V gene has CDR1 SGHTA and CDR2 FQGNSA. V lost 0 bases and J 8 bases, leaving 13 bases between the germline ends. CDR3: CASSLAGAGREKLFF. CDR3 nucleotides: TGTGCCAGCAGCTTAGCGGGGGCAGGTCGGGAAAAACTGTTTTTT. Full variable domain (outside the CDR3, taken from reference TRBV7-2 and TRBJ1-4): GAGVSQSPSNKVTEKGKDVELRCDPISGHTALYWYRQSLGQGLEFLIYFQGNSAPDKSGLPSDRFSAERTGGSVSTLTIQRTQQEDSAVYLCASSLAGAGREKLFFGSGTQLSVL.

Ten or more counts support this clonotype. V gene TRBV4-2 combines with J gene TRBJ1-5; no clear D. Trimming stripped 1 base from V and 2 bases from J, with 9 bases between. CDR1 and CDR2 (germline): LGHNA, YNFKEQ. The CDR3 runs to 15 residues. The CDR3 sequence: CASSQVRQGNQPQHF. CDR3 in DNA: TGTGCCAGCAGCCAAGTTCGGCAGGGCAATCAGCCCCAGCATTTT.

About this clonotype: A much larger clone differs from this one at a single base, so this may be a read error. The J gene is TRBJ2-1, the V gene TRBV2; D possibly corresponds to TRBD2 (6 bases). CDR3 length equals 13 residues. CDR1 is SNHLY, CDR2 FYNNEI, per germline. Here the CDR3 reads CTSSEASGDEQFF. The CDR3 bases are TGTACCAGCAGTGAAGCGTCGGGGGATGAGCAGTTCTTC.

V and J are TRBV7-9 and TRBJ2-1, with D perhaps given as TRBD1 or TRBD2 (5 bases each). Germline CDR1 is SEHNR and CDR2 is FQNEAQ (reference sequence). The CDR3 has 16 amino acids. Trimming stripped 1 base from V and 8 bases from J, with 18 bases between. The CDR3 DNA follows: TGTGCCAGCAGCTTAGAGCTGGGGGTAACCTTGGATGAGCAGTTCTTC. It translates to CASSLELGVTLDEQFF. Full variable domain (missing parts from reference TRBV7-9 and TRBJ2-1): DTGVSQNPRHKITKRGQNVTFRCDPISEHNRLYWYRQTLGQGPEFLTYFQNEAQLEKSRLLSDRFSAERPKGSFSTLEIQRTEQGDSAMYLCASSLELGVTLDEQFFGPGTRLTVL.

This clonotype has ten or more counts. The J gene is TRBJ2-7, the V gene TRBV5-1; 10 bases are shared with TRBD1. The V and J ends lost 4 bases and 6 bases, in that order; junction bases with no gene match: 7. Germline CDR1 and CDR2: SGHRS and YFSETQ. The CDR3 has 14 amino acids. CDR3 region: CASSGTGTGAEQYF. For the CDR3, the DNA is TGCGCCAGCAGCGGTACCGGGACAGGGGCCGAGCAGTACTTC.